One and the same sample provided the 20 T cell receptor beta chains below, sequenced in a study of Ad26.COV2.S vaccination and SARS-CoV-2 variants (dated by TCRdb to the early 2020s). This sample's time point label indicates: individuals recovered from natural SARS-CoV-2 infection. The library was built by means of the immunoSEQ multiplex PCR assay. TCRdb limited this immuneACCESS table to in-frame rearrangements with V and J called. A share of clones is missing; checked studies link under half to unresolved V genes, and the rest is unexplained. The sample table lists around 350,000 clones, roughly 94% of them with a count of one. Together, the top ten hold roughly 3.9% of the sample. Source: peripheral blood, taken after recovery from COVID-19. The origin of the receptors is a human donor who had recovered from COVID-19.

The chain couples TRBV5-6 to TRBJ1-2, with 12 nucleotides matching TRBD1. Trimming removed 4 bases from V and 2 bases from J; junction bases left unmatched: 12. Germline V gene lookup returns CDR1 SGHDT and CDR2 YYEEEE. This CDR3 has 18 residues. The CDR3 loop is CASSRRDRGLGTNYGYTF. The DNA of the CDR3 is TGTGCCAGCAGCCGCCGGGACAGGGGGCTAGGAACGAACTATGGCTACACCTTC.

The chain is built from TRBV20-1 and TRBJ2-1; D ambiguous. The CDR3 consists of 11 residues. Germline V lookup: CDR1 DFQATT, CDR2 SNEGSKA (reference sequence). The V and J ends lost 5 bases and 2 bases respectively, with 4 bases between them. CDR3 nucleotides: TGCAGTGCTCTCCCCTACAATGAGCAGTTCTTC. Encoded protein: CSALPYNEQFF.

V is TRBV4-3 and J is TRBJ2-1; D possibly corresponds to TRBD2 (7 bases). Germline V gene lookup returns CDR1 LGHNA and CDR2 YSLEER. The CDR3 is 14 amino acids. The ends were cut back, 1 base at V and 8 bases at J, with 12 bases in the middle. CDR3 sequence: CASSQGGGRDEQFF. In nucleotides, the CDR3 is TGCGCCAGCAGCCAAGGGGGGGGCCGGGATGAGCAGTTCTTC.

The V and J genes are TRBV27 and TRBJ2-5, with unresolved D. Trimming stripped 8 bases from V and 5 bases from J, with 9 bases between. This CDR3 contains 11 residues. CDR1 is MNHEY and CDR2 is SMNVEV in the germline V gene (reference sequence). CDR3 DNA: TGTGCCAGCGGTATACTGGAGACCCAGTACTTC. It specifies CASGILETQYF.

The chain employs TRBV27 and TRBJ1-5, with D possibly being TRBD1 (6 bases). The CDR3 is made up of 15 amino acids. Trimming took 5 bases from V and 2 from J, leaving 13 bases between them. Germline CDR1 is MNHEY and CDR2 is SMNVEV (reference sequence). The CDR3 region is CASSGGRTGNQPQHF. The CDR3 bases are TGTGCCAGCAGTGGGGGAAGGACAGGCAATCAGCCCCAGCATTTT.

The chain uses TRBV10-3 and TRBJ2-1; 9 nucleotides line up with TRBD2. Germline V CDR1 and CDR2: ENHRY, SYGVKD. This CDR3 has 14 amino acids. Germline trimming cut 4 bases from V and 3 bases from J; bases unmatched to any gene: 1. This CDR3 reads CAISASGVYNEQFF. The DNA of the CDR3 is TGTGCCATCAGTGCTAGCGGGGTCTACAATGAGCAGTTCTTC.

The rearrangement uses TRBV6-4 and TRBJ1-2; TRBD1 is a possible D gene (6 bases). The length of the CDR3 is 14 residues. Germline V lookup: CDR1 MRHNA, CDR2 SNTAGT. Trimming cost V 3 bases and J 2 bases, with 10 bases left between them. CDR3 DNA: TGTGCCAGCAGTGAAGGGGGAACAAACTATGGCTACACCTTC. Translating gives CASSEGGTNYGYTF.

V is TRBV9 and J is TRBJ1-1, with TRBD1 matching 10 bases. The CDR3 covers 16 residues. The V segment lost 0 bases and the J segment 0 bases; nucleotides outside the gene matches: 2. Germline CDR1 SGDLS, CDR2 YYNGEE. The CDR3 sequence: CASSVGTGGMNTEAFF. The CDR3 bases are TGTGCCAGCAGCGTAGGGACAGGGGGGATGAACACTGAAGCTTTCTTT.

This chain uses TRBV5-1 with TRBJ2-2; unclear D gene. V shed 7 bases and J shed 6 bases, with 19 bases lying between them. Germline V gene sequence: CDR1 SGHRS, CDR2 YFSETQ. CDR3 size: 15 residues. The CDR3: CASGLGPASPGELFF. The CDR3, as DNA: TGCGCCAGCGGTTTAGGGCCCGCGTCCCCCGGGGAGCTGTTTTTT.

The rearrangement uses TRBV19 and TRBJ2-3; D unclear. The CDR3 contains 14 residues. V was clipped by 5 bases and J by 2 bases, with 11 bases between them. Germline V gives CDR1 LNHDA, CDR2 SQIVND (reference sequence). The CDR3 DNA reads TGTGCCAGTAGTTGGATAACATACACAGATACGCAGTATTTT. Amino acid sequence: CASSWITYTDTQYF.

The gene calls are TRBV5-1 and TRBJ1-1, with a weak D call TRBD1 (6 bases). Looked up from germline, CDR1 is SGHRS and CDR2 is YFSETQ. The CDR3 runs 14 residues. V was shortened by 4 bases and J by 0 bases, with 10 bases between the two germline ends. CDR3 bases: TGCGCCAGCAGCAGACAGGTTATGAACACTGAAGCTTTCTTT. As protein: CASSRQVMNTEAFF.

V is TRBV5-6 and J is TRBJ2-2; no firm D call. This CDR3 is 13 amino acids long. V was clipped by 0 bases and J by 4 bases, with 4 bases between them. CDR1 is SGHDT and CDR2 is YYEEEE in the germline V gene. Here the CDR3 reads CASSLGRTGELFF. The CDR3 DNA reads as TGTGCCAGCAGCTTGGGCCGCACCGGGGAGCTGTTTTTT.

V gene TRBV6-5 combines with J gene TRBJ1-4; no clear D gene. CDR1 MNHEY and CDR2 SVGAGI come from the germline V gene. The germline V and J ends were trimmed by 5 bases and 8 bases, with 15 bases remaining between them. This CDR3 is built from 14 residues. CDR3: CASSNGGLREKLFF. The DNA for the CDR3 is TGTGCCAGCAGTAATGGAGGGTTGCGGGAAAAACTGTTTTTT.

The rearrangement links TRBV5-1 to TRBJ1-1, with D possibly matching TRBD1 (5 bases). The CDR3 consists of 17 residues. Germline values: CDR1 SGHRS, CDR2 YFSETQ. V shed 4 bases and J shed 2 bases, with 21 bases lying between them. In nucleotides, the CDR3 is TGCGCCAGCAGCCGACATGGCAGGGAGGGGTATAACACTGAAGCTTTCTTT. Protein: CASSRHGREGYNTEAFF.

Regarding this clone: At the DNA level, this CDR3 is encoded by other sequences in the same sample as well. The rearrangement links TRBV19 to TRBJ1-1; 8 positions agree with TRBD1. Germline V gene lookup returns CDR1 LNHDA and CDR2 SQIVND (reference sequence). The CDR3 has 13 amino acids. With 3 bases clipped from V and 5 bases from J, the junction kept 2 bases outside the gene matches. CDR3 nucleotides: TGTGCCAGTAGTATTGACAGGGGAACTGAAGCTTTCTTT. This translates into CASSIDRGTEAFF.

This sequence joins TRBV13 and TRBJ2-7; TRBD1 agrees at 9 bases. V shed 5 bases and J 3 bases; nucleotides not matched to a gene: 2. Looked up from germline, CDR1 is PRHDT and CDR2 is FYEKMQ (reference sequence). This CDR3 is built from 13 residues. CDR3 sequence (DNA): TGTGCCAGCAGCGGGGACAGGGACTACGAGCAGTACTTC. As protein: CASSGDRDYEQYF.

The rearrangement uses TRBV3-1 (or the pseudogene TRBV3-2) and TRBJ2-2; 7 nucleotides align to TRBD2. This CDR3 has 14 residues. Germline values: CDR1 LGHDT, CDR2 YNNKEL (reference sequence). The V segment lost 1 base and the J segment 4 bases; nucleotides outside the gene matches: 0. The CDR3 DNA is TGTGCCAGCAGCCAAGGGGGGGGCACCGGGGAGCTGTTTTTT. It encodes CASSQGGGTGELFF.

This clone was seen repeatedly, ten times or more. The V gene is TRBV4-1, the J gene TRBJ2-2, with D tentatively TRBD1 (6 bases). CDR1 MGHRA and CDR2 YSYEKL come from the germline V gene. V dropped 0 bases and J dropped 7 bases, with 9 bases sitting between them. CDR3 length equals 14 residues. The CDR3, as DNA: TGCGCCAGCAGCCAAGATAAGGGGGTCGGGGAGCTGTTTTTT. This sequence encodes CASSQDKGVGELFF.

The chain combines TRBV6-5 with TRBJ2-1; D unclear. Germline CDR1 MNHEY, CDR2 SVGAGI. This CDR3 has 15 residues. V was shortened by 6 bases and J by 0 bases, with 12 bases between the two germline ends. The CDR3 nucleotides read TGTGCCAGCAGACCGGACCTGCGCTCCTACAATGAGCAGTTCTTC. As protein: CASRPDLRSYNEQFF.

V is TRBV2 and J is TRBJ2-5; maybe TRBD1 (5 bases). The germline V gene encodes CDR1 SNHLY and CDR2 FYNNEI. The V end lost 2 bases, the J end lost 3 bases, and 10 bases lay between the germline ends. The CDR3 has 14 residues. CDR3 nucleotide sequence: TGTGCCAGCAGTGAAATCGGCAGGGAAGAGACCCAGTACTTC. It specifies CASSEIGREETQYF.